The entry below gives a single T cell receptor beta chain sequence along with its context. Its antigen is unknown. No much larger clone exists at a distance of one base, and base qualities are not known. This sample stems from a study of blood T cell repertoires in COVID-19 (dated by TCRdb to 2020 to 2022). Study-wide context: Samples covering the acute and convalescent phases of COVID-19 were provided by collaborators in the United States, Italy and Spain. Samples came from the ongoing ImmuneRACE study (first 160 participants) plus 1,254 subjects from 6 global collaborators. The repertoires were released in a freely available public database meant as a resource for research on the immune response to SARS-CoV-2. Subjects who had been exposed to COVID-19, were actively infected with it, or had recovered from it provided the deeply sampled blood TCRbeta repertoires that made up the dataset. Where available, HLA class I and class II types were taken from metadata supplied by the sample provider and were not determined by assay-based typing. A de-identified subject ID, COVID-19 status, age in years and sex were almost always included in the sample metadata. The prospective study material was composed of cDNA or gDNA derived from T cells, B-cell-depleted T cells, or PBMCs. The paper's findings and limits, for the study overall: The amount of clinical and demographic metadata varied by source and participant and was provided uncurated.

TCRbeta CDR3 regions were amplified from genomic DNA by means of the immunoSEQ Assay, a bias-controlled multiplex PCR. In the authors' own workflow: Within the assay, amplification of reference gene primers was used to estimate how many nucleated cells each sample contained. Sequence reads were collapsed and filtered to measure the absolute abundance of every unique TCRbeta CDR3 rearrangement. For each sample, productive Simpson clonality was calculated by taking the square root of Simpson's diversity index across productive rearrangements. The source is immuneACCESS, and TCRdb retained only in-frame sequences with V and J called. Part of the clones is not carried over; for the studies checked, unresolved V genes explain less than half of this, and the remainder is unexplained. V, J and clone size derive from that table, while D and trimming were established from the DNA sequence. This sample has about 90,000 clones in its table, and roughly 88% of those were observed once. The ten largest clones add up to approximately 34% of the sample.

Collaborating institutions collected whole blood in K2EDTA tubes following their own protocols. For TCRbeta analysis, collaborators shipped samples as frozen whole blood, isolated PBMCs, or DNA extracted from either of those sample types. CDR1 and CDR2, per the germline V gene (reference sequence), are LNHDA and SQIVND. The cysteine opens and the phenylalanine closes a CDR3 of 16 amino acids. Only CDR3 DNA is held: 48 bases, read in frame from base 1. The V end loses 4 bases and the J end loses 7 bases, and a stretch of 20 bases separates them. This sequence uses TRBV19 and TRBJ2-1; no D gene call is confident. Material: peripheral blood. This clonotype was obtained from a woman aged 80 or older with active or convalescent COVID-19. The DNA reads TGTGCCAGTAGTACCTCGAGGCTACCCGCGTGGAATGAGCAGTTCTTC. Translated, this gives CASSTSRLPAWNEQFF.